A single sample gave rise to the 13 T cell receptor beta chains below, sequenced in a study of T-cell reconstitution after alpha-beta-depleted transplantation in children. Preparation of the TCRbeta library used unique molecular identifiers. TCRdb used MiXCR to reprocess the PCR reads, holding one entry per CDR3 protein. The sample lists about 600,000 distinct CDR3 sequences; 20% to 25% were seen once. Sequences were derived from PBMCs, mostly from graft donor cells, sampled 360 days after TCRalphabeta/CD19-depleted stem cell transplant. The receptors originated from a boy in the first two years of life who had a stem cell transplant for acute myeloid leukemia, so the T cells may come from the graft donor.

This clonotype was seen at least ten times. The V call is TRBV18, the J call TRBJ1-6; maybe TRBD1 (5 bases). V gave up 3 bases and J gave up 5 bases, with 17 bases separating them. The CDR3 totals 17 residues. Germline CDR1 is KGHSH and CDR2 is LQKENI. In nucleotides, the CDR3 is TGTGCCAGCTCACCCTCCGGGGTTCAACAGGATAATTCACCCCTCCACTTT. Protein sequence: CASSPSGVQQDNSPLHF.

The CDR3 loop is CASSLIRGTGGWSSYEQYF. The CDR3 nucleotides are TGTGCCAGCAGTTTAATAAGGGGGACAGGTGGATGGAGCTCCTACGAGCAGTACTTC. J is TRBJ2-7 and V is TRBV12-3 or TRBV12-4; 8 bases are shared with TRBD1. Trimming removed 2 bases from V and 0 bases from J; junction bases left unmatched: 15. This CDR3 spans 19 amino acids.

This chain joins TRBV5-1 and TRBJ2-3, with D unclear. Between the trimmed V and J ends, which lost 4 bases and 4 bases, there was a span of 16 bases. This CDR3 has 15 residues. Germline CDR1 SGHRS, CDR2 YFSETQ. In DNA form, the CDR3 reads TGCGCCAGCAGCAGGTCGGCAAGGTCCGCAGATACGCAGTATTTT. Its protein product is CASSRSARSADTQYF.

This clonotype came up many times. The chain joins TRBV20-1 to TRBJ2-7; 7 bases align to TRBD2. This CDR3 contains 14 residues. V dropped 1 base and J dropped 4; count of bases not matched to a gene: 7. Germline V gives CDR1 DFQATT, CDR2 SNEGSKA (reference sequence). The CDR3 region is CSARGVAGRYEQYF. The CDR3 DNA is TGCAGTGCTAGAGGGGTAGCGGGTCGTTACGAGCAGTACTTC.

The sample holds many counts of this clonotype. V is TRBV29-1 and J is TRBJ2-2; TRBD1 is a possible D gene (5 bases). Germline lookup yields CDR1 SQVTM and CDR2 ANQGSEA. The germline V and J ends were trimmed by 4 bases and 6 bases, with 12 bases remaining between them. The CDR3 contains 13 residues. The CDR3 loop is CSVVLRAPGELFF. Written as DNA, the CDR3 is TGCAGCGTTGTCCTCAGGGCCCCCGGGGAGCTGTTTTTT.

The CDR3, as DNA: TGTGCCAGCCATCGGGTTCCAGCTAACTATGGCTACACCTTC. Its translation is CASHRVPANYGYTF. The chain is built from TRBV12-3 or TRBV12-4 and TRBJ1-2; D not resolved. The CDR3 consists of 14 residues. Deletions cut 8 bases from V and 0 bases from J, with 13 bases between.

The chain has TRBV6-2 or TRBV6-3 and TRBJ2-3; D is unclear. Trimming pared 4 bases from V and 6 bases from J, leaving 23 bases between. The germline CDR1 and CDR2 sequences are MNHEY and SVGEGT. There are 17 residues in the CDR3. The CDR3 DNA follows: TGTGCCAGCAGTTCTTCCCAGAACGGTTGGATACGGGATACGCAGTATTTT. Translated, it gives CASSSSQNGWIRDTQYF.

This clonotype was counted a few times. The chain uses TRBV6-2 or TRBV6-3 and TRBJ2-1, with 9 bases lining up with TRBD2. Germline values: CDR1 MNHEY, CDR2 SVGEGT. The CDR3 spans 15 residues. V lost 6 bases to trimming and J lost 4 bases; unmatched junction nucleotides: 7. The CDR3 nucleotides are TGTGCCAGCAGACCCGGCGGGGGGGAATACAATGAGCAGTTCTTC. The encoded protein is CASRPGGGEYNEQFF.

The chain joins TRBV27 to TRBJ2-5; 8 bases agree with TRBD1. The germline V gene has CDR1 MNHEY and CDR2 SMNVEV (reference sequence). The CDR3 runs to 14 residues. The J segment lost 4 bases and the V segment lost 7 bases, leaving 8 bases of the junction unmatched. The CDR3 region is CASKGQARGETQYF. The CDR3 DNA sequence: TGTGCCAGCAAGGGACAGGCGAGAGGAGAGACCCAGTACTTC.

In DNA, the CDR3 is TGTGCCAGCAGCTTGGGGCGGAGAAGCACAGATACGCAGTATTTT. The encoded protein is CASSLGRRSTDTQYF. The J gene is TRBJ2-3, the V gene TRBV5-6, with D unresolved. There are 15 residues in the CDR3. V dropped 0 bases and J dropped 0 bases, with 8 bases sitting between them. Germline V gene lookup returns CDR1 SGHDT and CDR2 YYEEEE.

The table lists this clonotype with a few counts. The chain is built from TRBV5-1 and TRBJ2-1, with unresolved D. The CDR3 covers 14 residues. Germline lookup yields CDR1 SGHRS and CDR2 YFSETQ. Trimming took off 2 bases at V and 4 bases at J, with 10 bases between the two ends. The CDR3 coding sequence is TGCGCCAGCAGCTTAAGTTCTCCATACAATGAGCAGTTCTTC. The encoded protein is CASSLSSPYNEQFF. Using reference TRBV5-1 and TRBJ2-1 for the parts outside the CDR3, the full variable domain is KAGVTQTPRYLIKTRGQQVTLSCSPISGHRSVSWYQQTPGQGLQFLFEYFSETQRNKGNFPGRFSGRQFSNSRSEMNVSTLELGDSALYLCASSLSSPYNEQFFGPGTRLTVL.

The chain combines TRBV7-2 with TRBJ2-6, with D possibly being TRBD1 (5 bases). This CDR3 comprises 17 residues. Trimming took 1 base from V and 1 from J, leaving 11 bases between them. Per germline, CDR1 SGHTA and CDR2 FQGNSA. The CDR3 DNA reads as TGTGCCAGCAGCTTAGTGGGGCTCTCATCTGGGGCCAACGTCCTGACTTTC. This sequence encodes CASSLVGLSSGANVLTF.

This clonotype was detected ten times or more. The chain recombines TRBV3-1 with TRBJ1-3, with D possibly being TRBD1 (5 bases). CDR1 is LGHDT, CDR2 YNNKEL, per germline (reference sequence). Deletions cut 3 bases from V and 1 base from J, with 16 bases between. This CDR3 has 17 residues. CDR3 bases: TGTGCCAGCAGCCATGGGAGGGACCAACCTTCTGGAAACACCATATATTTT. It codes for CASSHGRDQPSGNTIYF.